The TCR beta chain under discussion was sequenced for a study of cytomegalovirus exposure and HLA in healthy donors. About the study: Clustering assigned 81% of the 350 to 450 genotyped donors to the Caucasian-associated ancestry cluster.

It was with 60 Vbeta and 13 Jbeta primers that the PCR ran. Some clones are missing from TCRdb's copy, which holds only in-frame ones; the method was immunoSEQ multiplex PCR. The table has just over 150,000 clones, approximately 80% seen once; the top ten hold about 6.3%. Notes on this clone: Its antigen is not known.

Study-level findings and limits: The investigators catalogued 150 to 200 TCR beta chains as cytomegalovirus-associated. Analyses of presence and absence presupposed an approximately uniform sequencing depth across donors.

CDR3 length: 11 residues. Between the trimmed V and J ends, which lost 5 bases and 1 base, there was a span of 3 bases. Germline CDR1 is SGHNT and CDR2 is YENEEA. The source is a male donor in good health and CMV-seropositive. The chain joins TRBV11-3 to TRBJ2-7; no clear D gene. Sample: PBMCs. CDR3 DNA sequence: TGTGCCAGCAGCCATTCCTACGAGCAGTACTTC. This gives the protein CASSHSYEQYF.